One and the same sample provided the 13 T cell receptor beta chains below, sequenced in a study of CD8+ T cells in alopecia areata. Specified treatment: oral pan-JAK inhibitor, 5-10 mg twice daily. After isolation, RNA underwent reverse transcription to generate cDNA as the sequencing template. Data came from immunoSEQ multiplex PCR; TCRdb stores just in-frame clones and leaves some out. The profile shows roughly 46,000 clones, approximately 65% of them singletons. The specimen comprised CD8+ T cells sorted from blood, sampled at week 4, from a patient treated with tofacitinib. All receptors derive from a human donor with alopecia areata.

Comment on this clone: One end of the junction varies from germline; a read error may be responsible. The chain has TRBV30 and TRBJ2-7; no definite D call. Germline CDR1 GTSNPN, CDR2 SVGIG (reference sequence). The CDR3 has 12 amino acids. CDR3 sequence (DNA): TGTGCCTGGAGTGTAGTTGCCGGACCCCTAGGCTTC. Translation gives CAWSVVAGPLGF.

The genes are TRBV30 and TRBJ2-2; 9 positions match TRBD2. Germline CDR1 reads GTSNPN; CDR2 reads SVGIG (reference sequence). Unmatched junction bases numbered 10, after V lost 8 bases and J lost 6 bases. The CDR3 runs to 14 residues. The CDR3 protein is CAVKGLASPGELFF. The DNA for the CDR3 is TGTGCCGTTAAGGGACTAGCTAGTCCCGGGGAGCTGTTTTTT.

This clone appeared a few times. The V and J genes are TRBV4-3 and TRBJ2-5; TRBD2 aligns across 7 bases. V dropped 3 bases and J dropped 1; count of bases not matched to a gene: 8. Germline CDR1 and CDR2: LGHNA and YSLEER. This CDR3 is built from 16 residues. CDR3 protein: CASSQDPSGTQETQYF. CDR3 DNA sequence: TGCGCCAGCAGCCAGGACCCTAGCGGAACCCAAGAGACCCAGTACTTC.

This rearrangement joins TRBV30 to TRBJ2-2, with a weak D call TRBD1 (6 bases). The germline V gene has CDR1 GTSNPN and CDR2 SVGIG (reference sequence). The length of the CDR3 is 15 residues. With 2 bases removed from V and 5 bases from J, the gap between germline ends came to 15 bases. CDR3 residues: CAWSQVTGLTGELFF. Written as DNA, the CDR3 is TGTGCCTGGAGTCAAGTCACAGGGTTAACCGGGGAGCTGTTTTTT.

The rearrangement joins TRBV30 to TRBJ1-2; TRBD1 is a possible D gene (6 bases). Germline V CDR1 and CDR2: GTSNPN, SVGIG (reference sequence). The CDR3 covers 14 residues. The ends were cut back, 3 bases at V and 4 bases at J, with 15 bases in the middle. CDR3 sequence: CAWSVEQGIYGYTF. In DNA form, the CDR3 reads TGTGCCTGGAGCGTAGAACAGGGAATCTATGGCTACACCTTC.

V and J are TRBV5-1 and TRBJ1-5, with D hard to call. With 0 bases removed from V and 3 bases from J, the gap between germline ends came to 7 bases. Germline V gives CDR1 SGHRS, CDR2 YFSETQ. The CDR3 is made up of 14 amino acids. CDR3 loop: CASSLGGVNQPQHF. For the CDR3, the DNA is TGCGCCAGCAGCTTGGGGGGTGTCAATCAGCCCCAGCATTTT.

As concerns this clone: Other nucleotide sequences from this sample produce the same CDR3. This chain's CDR3 is CSVTGNYGYTF. The CDR3 bases are TGCAGCGTTACGGGAAACTATGGCTACACCTTC. This chain joins TRBV29-1 and TRBJ1-2, with D uncertain. The V end was cut by 5 bases, the J end by 2 bases, with 6 bases between. The germline V gene has CDR1 SQVTM and CDR2 ANQGSEA. This CDR3 is built from 11 residues.

The chain carries TRBV7-6 and TRBJ2-7; weak D call: TRBD1 (6 bases). This CDR3 region has 15 residues. Between the trimmed V and J ends, which lost 1 base and 1 base, there was a span of 11 bases. Germline CDR1 SGHVS, CDR2 FNYEAQ. CDR3 bases: TGTGCCAGCAGCTTAGAGGCTCAGGGGTCCTACGAGCAGTACTTC. It translates to CASSLEAQGSYEQYF.

The CDR3 region has the DNA TGCAGCGTTTTCGTTGGGGCTTCCTACGAGCAGTACTTC. Translation: CSVFVGASYEQYF. The J gene is TRBJ2-7, the V gene TRBV29-1; possibly TRBD1 for D (5 bases). V lost 5 bases and J lost 1, with 12 bases in between. The CDR3 extends over 13 amino acids. Germline lookup yields CDR1 SQVTM and CDR2 ANQGSEA.

This clone has only one observation. The chain joins TRBV11-2 to TRBJ2-5, with D tentatively TRBD1 (6 bases). Per the germline V gene, CDR1 is SGHAT and CDR2 is FQNNGV. This CDR3 is 15 amino acids long. Trimming left V 5 bases short and J 5 bases short, with 18 bases between. This CDR3 is CASSTKQGLGETQYF. The CDR3 DNA reads as TGTGCCAGCAGCACGAAACAGGGTTTAGGCGAGACCCAGTACTTC.

The rearrangement uses TRBV5-1 and TRBJ2-3; 8 bases match TRBD2. Germline CDR1 and CDR2: SGHRS and YFSETQ. The CDR3 extends over 17 amino acids. V lost 4 bases and J lost 1; bases outside the gene matches: 11. The DNA for the CDR3 is TGCGCCAGCAGCAACAACGAGGAAGCGGGAGGCACAGATACGCAGTATTTT. Amino acids: CASSNNEEAGGTDTQYF.

CDR3 residues: CAWSITTGELFF. The CDR3 nucleotides read TGTGCCTGGAGTATAACAACCGGGGAGCTGTTTTTT. The chain carries TRBV30 and TRBJ2-2; D gene uncertain. V gave up 2 bases and J gave up 5 bases, with 6 bases separating them. Germline V lookup: CDR1 GTSNPN, CDR2 SVGIG (reference sequence). This CDR3 comprises 12 residues. Full variable domain (outside the CDR3, taken from reference TRBV30 and TRBJ2-2): SQTIHQWPATLVQPVGSPLSLECTVEGTSNPNLYWYRQAAGRGLQLLFYSVGIGQISSEVPQNLSASRPQDRQFILSSKKLLLSDSGFYLCAWSITTGELFFGEGSRLTVL.

There are a few counts of this clone. V gene TRBV29-1 combines with J gene TRBJ2-6, with D hard to call. This CDR3 is built from 12 residues. V lost 5 bases, J lost 3 bases, and 5 bases lay in between. Germline-derived CDR1 and CDR2 are SQVTM and ANQGSEA. CDR3 amino acids: CSVPFGANVLTF. The CDR3 region has the DNA TGCAGCGTTCCTTTTGGGGCCAACGTCCTGACTTTC.